This is a list of T cell receptor beta chains from one sample in a study of T cell repertoires in cytomegalovirus infection. TCRdb reprocessed the reads with MiXCR, giving one entry per CDR3 protein. Of 400,000 to 600,000 distinct CDR3 sequences listed, about 42% are singletons. The antigens these receptors bind are not known. The sequencing used cultured PBMCs, collected from culture after CMV antigen stimulation. These receptors were obtained from a human donor in good health (CMV status not recorded). Some clones in this sample may be carry-over from other donors' samples. Each CDR3 is given with its conserved first and last residue. D genes are given only for firm matches. For some rows the clone size is stated as once, few or many, or as a class when expanded; others skip it.

J: TRBJ1-6; V: TRBV12-3/TRBV12-4; size: few; D: NA; CDR3: CASSFGSPLHF; DNA: TGTGCCAGCAGTTTTGGGTCACCCCTCCACTTT
J: TRBJ2-1; V: TRBV6-6; size: few; D: NA; CDR3: CASSSGGAERNEQFF; DNA: TGTGCCAGCAGTTCGGGCGGGGCTGAACGCAATGAGCAGTTCTTC
J: TRBJ2-7; V: TRBV7-6; size: few; D: TRBD2; CDR3: CASSSYQREGSYEQYF; DNA: TGTGCCAGCAGCTCCTACCAGCGGGAGGGCTCCTACGAGCAGTACTTC
J: TRBJ2-3; V: TRBV4-1; size: NA; D: TRBD2; CDR3: CASSQFSSGGPVDTQYF; DNA: TGCGCCAGCAGCCAATTCTCTAGCGGGGGGCCGGTAGATACGCAGTATTTT
J: TRBJ2-1; V: TRBV28; size: NA; D: NA; CDR3: CASSRAEITVHNEQFF; DNA: TGTGCCAGCAGTCGGGCAGAAATCACCGTCCACAATGAGCAGTTCTTC
J: TRBJ2-7; V: TRBV7-2; size: few; D: NA; CDR3: CASSLDTATYEQYF; DNA: TGTGCCAGCAGCTTGGACACCGCTACCTACGAGCAGTACTTC
J: TRBJ2-7; V: TRBV2; size: NA; D: NA; CDR3: CALGGRAYEQYF; DNA: TGTGCCCTGGGGGGGCGTGCCTACGAGCAGTACTTC
J: TRBJ2-7; V: TRBV5-6; size: few; D: TRBD2; CDR3: CASTSAALSPGTSYEQYF; DNA: TGTGCCAGCACCTCAGCGGCTCTTTCTCCCGGGACTAGTTACGAGCAGTACTTC
J: TRBJ1-6; V: TRBV3-1; size: few; D: TRBD1; CDR3: CASSSWTGGVDSPLHF; DNA: TGTGCCAGCAGCTCCTGGACAGGCGGGGTGGATTCACCCCTCCACTTT
J: TRBJ1-2; V: TRBV7-2; size: few; D: NA; CDR3: CASSFSSLVGYTF; DNA: TGTGCCAGCAGCTTCTCCTCCCTCGTGGGCTACACCTTC
J: TRBJ2-2; V: TRBV6-4; size: NA; D: NA; CDR3: CASSYRRLKGRTGELFF; DNA: TGTGCCAGCAGTTACAGAAGACTGAAGGGACGGACCGGGGAGCTGTTTTTT
J: TRBJ2-5; V: TRBV10-3; size: NA; D: TRBD2; CDR3: CAISDPSGGQETQYF; DNA: TGTGCCATCAGTGACCCTAGCGGGGGCCAAGAGACCCAGTACTTC
J: TRBJ1-1; V: TRBV6-5; size: few; D: TRBD1; CDR3: CASKRDRGDTEAFF; DNA: TGTGCCAGCAAAAGAGACAGGGGAGATACTGAAGCTTTCTTT
J: TRBJ1-5; V: TRBV7-2; size: few; D: NA; CDR3: CASSRGVNQPQHF; DNA: TGTGCCAGCAGCAGGGGGGTAAATCAGCCCCAGCATTTT
J: TRBJ1-5; V: TRBV7-6; size: many; D: TRBD1; CDR3: CASSLRGTGQPQHF; DNA: TGTGCCAGCAGCTTACGTGGGACAGGACAGCCCCAGCATTTT
J: TRBJ2-2; V: TRBV11-2; size: NA; D: NA; CDR3: CASSLVGGGGGELFF; DNA: TGTGCCAGCAGCTTAGTCGGAGGGGGGGGCGGGGAGCTGTTTTTT
J: TRBJ2-3; V: TRBV7-6; size: NA; D: NA; CDR3: CASITSGFPLLSEDTQYF; DNA: TGTGCCAGCATCACCTCAGGGTTTCCCCTCCTTTCGGAAGATACGCAGTATTTT
J: TRBJ2-1; V: TRBV19; size: NA; D: NA; CDR3: CASSLRNSYNEQFF; DNA: TGTGCCAGTAGTCTGAGGAACTCCTACAATGAGCAGTTCTTC
J: TRBJ1-1; V: TRBV7-2; size: NA; D: TRBD1; CDR3: CASSPTGGGNTEAFF; DNA: TGTGCCAGCAGCCCAACAGGGGGGGGGAACACTGAAGCTTTCTTT
J: TRBJ2-5; V: TRBV7-2; size: NA; D: NA; CDR3: CASSLVWETQYF; DNA: TGTGCCAGCAGCTTAGTTTGGGAGACCCAGTACTTC
J: TRBJ2-7; V: TRBV6-2/TRBV6-3; size: NA; D: TRBD1; CDR3: CASSTRQGAYEQYF; DNA: TGTGCCAGCAGTACCCGACAGGGAGCCTACGAGCAGTACTTC
J: TRBJ2-1; V: TRBV7-2; size: once; D: TRBD2; CDR3: CASGLAGGPLTYNEQFF; DNA: TGTGCCAGCGGCCTAGCGGGAGGGCCTCTCACCTACAATGAGCAGTTCTTC
J: TRBJ1-6; V: TRBV4-1; size: NA; D: NA; CDR3: CASKRARSSYNSPLHF; DNA: TGCGCCAGCAAGAGGGCACGGAGCTCCTATAATTCACCCCTCCACTTT
J: TRBJ1-1; V: TRBV12-3/TRBV12-4; size: once; D: NA; CDR3: CASSLVLSGEAFF; DNA: TGTGCCAGCAGTTTAGTACTATCGGGGGAAGCTTTCTTT
J: TRBJ1-6; V: TRBV7-4; size: few; D: TRBD1; CDR3: CASSSYGQGRSPLHF; DNA: TGTGCCAGCAGCTCGTACGGACAGGGGCGTTCACCCCTCCACTTT
J: TRBJ1-4; V: TRBV11-2; size: NA; D: NA; CDR3: CASRAGSRREKLFF; DNA: TGTGCCAGCAGGGCCGGGTCCCGCCGTGAAAAACTGTTTTTT
J: TRBJ2-1; V: TRBV7-9; size: NA; D: NA; CDR3: CASSSFSDGDNEQFF; DNA: TGTGCCAGCAGCTCGTTCTCGGACGGTGACAATGAGCAGTTCTTC
J: TRBJ1-3; V: TRBV7-9; size: NA; D: TRBD1; CDR3: CASSSSWDSSGNTIYF; DNA: TGTGCCAGCAGCTCGTCTTGGGACAGCTCTGGAAACACCATATATTTT
J: TRBJ2-7; V: TRBV23-1; size: NA; D: NA; CDR3: CASSHLDSPSSYEQYF; DNA: TGCGCCAGCAGTCACCTCGACAGCCCTAGCTCCTACGAGCAGTACTTC
J: TRBJ2-1; V: TRBV11-1; size: few; D: TRBD1; CDR3: CASSSSGTGGGEQFF; DNA: TGTGCCAGCAGCTCCTCCGGGACAGGGGGCGGTGAGCAGTTCTTC
J: TRBJ2-7; V: TRBV7-6; size: NA; D: NA; CDR3: CASSLDGGHEQYF; DNA: TGTGCCAGCAGCTTAGATGGGGGCCACGAGCAGTACTTC
J: TRBJ2-7; V: TRBV7-2; size: NA; D: NA; CDR3: CASSLGGDGYEQYF; DNA: TGTGCCAGCAGCTTAGGGGGGGACGGCTACGAGCAGTACTTC
J: TRBJ2-1; V: TRBV7-9; size: many; D: TRBD2; CDR3: CASSLAGVYNEQFF; DNA: TGTGCCAGCAGCCTGGCGGGGGTCTACAATGAGCAGTTCTTC
J: TRBJ2-5; V: TRBV25-1; size: NA; D: NA; CDR3: CASSEKGKETQYF; DNA: TGTGCCAGCAGTGAAAAGGGCAAGGAGACCCAGTACTTC
J: TRBJ1-1; V: TRBV12-3/TRBV12-4; size: NA; D: NA; CDR3: CASRRGRFMNTEAFF; DNA: TGTGCCAGCAGACGCGGACGGTTCATGAACACTGAAGCTTTCTTT
J: TRBJ2-5; V: TRBV6-1; size: NA; D: NA; CDR3: CASSAGPTRETQYF; DNA: TGTGCCAGCAGTGCCGGCCCAACCCGGGAGACCCAGTACTTC
J: TRBJ1-5; V: TRBV4-1; size: NA; D: NA; CDR3: CASSLTVGGSNQPQHF; DNA: TGTGCCAGCAGCCTGACGGTCGGGGGGAGCAATCAGCCCCAGCATTTT
J: TRBJ1-1; V: TRBV7-2; size: few; D: NA; CDR3: CASSFLGENTEAFF; DNA: TGTGCCAGCAGCTTCTTGGGAGAGAACACTGAAGCTTTCTTT
J: TRBJ2-3; V: TRBV11-2; size: NA; D: NA; CDR3: CASSPPATDTQYF; DNA: TGTGCCAGCAGCCCCCCAGCAACAGATACGCAGTATTTT
J: TRBJ2-4; V: TRBV5-4; size: few; D: NA; CDR3: CASSLRQGAENIQYF; DNA: TGTGCCAGCAGCTTGAGGCAGGGAGCCGAAAACATTCAGTACTTC
J: TRBJ2-1; V: TRBV14; size: few; D: TRBD2; CDR3: CASSQSWTSGSGLEQFF; DNA: TGTGCCAGCAGCCAAAGTTGGACTAGCGGGAGTGGCCTTGAGCAGTTCTTC
J: TRBJ2-7; V: TRBV7-8; size: few; D: TRBD2; CDR3: CASRRLAGLPMDEQYF; DNA: TGTGCCAGCAGAAGACTAGCGGGCCTTCCTATGGACGAGCAGTACTTC
J: TRBJ2-7; V: TRBV15; size: NA; D: NA; CDR3: CATSRRSGPPAYEQYF; DNA: TGTGCCACCAGCAGAAGATCGGGACCGCCAGCCTACGAGCAGTACTTC